A selection of T cell receptor beta chains follows, all from one sample in a study of early T cells in non-severe SARS-CoV-2 infection. TCRdb redid the calling of the 5' RACE reads with MiXCR, one entry per CDR3 protein. The sample shows 20,000 to 25,000 distinct CDR3 sequences, approximately 4.5% of them seen only once. The sequencing sample was made of whole blood. Source of these receptors: an adult who was a healthcare worker with PCR-confirmed SARS-CoV-2 infection or an uninfected control (not recorded which). CDR3s include the opening cysteine and the closing phenylalanine or tryptophan. A D gene is named only where the DNA matches it firmly. Clone size is stated in some rows and not others, as once, few, many or a class when expanded.

D	V	length	J	size	CDR3	DNA
TRBD1	TRBV9	15	TRBJ1-6	NA	CASSVLQGTNSPLHF	TGTGCCAGCAGCGTGCTACAGGGGACTAATTCACCCCTCCACTTT
TRBD1	TRBV10-3	15	TRBJ2-2	many	CAISAGQDGTGELFF	TGTGCCATCAGTGCCGGACAGGACGGCACCGGGGAGCTGTTTTTT
TRBD1	TRBV6-6	10	TRBJ1-6	many	CASSGQGLHF	TGTGCCAGCAGCGGACAGGGCCTCCACTTT
TRBD1	TRBV7-6	15	TRBJ1-2	few	CASSLAGQGAAGYTF	TGTGCCAGCAGCTTAGCGGGCCAGGGGGCGGCCGGCTACACCTTC
TRBD1	TRBV25-1	17	TRBJ2-5	many	CASSVIPRDSVQETQYF	TGTGCCAGCAGTGTCATTCCGAGGGACAGCGTCCAAGAGACCCAGTACTTC
NA	TRBV4-3	16	TRBJ1-5	few	CASSQFWGTSNQPQHF	TGCGCCAGCAGCCAATTTTGGGGGACAAGCAATCAGCCCCAGCATTTT
TRBD1	TRBV3-1	16	TRBJ2-7	many	CASSPPQGDIPYEQYF	TGTGCCAGCAGCCCCCCCCAGGGGGACATTCCCTACGAGCAGTACTTC
NA	TRBV5-4	18	TRBJ1-6	few	CASSFGRQAMDLNSPLHF	TGTGCCAGCAGCTTTGGGCGCCAGGCAATGGACTTAAATTCACCCCTCCACTTT
NA	TRBV6-5	13	TRBJ1-2	medium-sized	CASSPSVWYGYTF	TGTGCCAGCAGCCCCTCAGTTTGGTATGGCTACACCTTC
TRBD2	TRBV20-1	14	TRBJ2-5	many	CSAIRSGGKETQYF	TGCAGTGCTATTAGAAGCGGGGGGAAAGAGACCCAGTACTTC
NA	TRBV28	13	TRBJ2-3	few	CASSLPGTDTQYF	TGTGCCAGCAGTTTACCGGGGACAGATACGCAGTATTTT
NA	TRBV5-1	14	TRBJ1-4	medium-sized	CASSLRGGNNREVF	TGCGCCAGCAGCTTGAGAGGTGGAAACAACAGGGAGGTTTTT
NA	TRBV5-1	14	TRBJ2-7	many	CASSTRDGPYEQYF	TGCGCCAGCAGCACCCGGGACGGACCCTACGAGCAGTACTTC
TRBD2	TRBV12-3/TRBV12-4	15	TRBJ2-3	many	CASRPLAGYTDTQYF	TGTGCCAGCAGACCCCTAGCGGGGTACACAGATACGCAGTATTTT
TRBD1	TRBV6-5	15	TRBJ1-1	many	CASSSWTGMNTEAFF	TGTGCCAGCAGTAGCTGGACAGGCATGAACACTGAAGCTTTCTTT
NA	TRBV6-6	16	TRBJ1-6	many	CASSYHSRVQGSPLHF	TGTGCCAGCAGTTACCATTCCAGGGTGCAGGGTTCACCCCTCCACTTT
TRBD2	TRBV28	15	TRBJ2-1	many	CASGKGSGGDNEQFF	TGTGCCAGCGGTAAGGGAAGCGGGGGGGACAATGAGCAGTTCTTC
TRBD1	TRBV20-1	18	TRBJ1-4	many	CSAPRRWTGGGTNEKLFF	TGCAGTGCCCCAAGAAGGTGGACAGGGGGCGGAACTAATGAAAAACTGTTTTTT
NA	TRBV28	14	TRBJ2-5	many	CASSLHAGPETQYF	TGTGCCAGCAGTTTACACGCAGGGCCAGAGACCCAGTACTTC
TRBD2	TRBV5-1	16	TRBJ2-3	few	CASSFPRRGGTDTQYF	TGCGCCAGCAGCTTCCCTCGGCGGGGGGGCACAGATACGCAGTATTTT
NA	TRBV4-3	15	TRBJ2-1	NA	CASSQPRRNYNEQFF	TGCGCCAGCAGCCAGCCCCGACGAAACTACAATGAGCAGTTCTTC
NA	TRBV12-3/TRBV12-4	14	TRBJ1-1	many	CASSPGTALPEAFF	TGTGCCAGCAGTCCAGGGACGGCGCTCCCTGAAGCTTTCTTT
NA	TRBV12-3/TRBV12-4	12	TRBJ1-1	many	CASSPTATEAFF	TGTGCCAGCAGCCCCACCGCCACTGAAGCTTTCTTT
TRBD1	TRBV6-5	15	TRBJ1-1	many	CASSYSGTVNTEAFF	TGTGCCAGCAGTTATTCCGGGACAGTGAACACTGAAGCTTTCTTT
NA	TRBV28	14	TRBJ1-6	few	CASSVRTYNSPLHF	TGTGCCAGCAGTGTAAGGACGTATAATTCACCCCTCCACTTT
NA	TRBV4-1	15	TRBJ2-3	many	CASSQESGKADTQYF	TGCGCCAGCAGCCAAGAGTCAGGGAAGGCGGATACGCAGTATTTT
NA	TRBV11-1	18	TRBJ2-1	few	CASSFGGTLLSSYNEQFF	TGTGCCAGCAGCTTTGGAGGGACTCTACTTAGCTCCTACAATGAGCAGTTCTTC
TRBD1	TRBV5-4	15	TRBJ2-1	many	CASSLGQGDWNEQFF	TGTGCCAGCAGCCTGGGACAGGGAGATTGGAATGAGCAGTTCTTC
NA	TRBV29-1	14	TRBJ1-1	many	CSVGTVKQDTEAFF	TGCAGCGTTGGGACCGTTAAGCAGGACACTGAAGCTTTCTTT
TRBD2	TRBV2	14	TRBJ2-3	many	CASIGRGDTDTQYF	TGTGCCAGCATTGGGAGGGGAGACACAGATACGCAGTATTTT
NA	TRBV6-2/TRBV6-3	14	TRBJ2-2	few	CASIEFRQTGELFF	TGTGCCAGCATTGAGTTCAGGCAAACCGGGGAGCTGTTTTTT
NA	TRBV27	15	TRBJ2-7	medium-sized	CASSLTGHASYEQYF	TGTGCCAGCAGTCTAACGGGACATGCCTCCTACGAGCAGTACTTC
TRBD1	TRBV19	15	TRBJ2-1	many	CASSSRGQEYNEQFF	TGTGCCAGTAGTTCCCGAGGACAGGAGTACAATGAGCAGTTCTTC
TRBD1	TRBV10-1	13	TRBJ2-5	medium-sized	CASNAGGTETQYF	TGCGCCAGCAATGCAGGGGGCACGGAGACCCAGTACTTC
TRBD1	TRBV27	16	TRBJ1-5	few	CASSNGIGQANQPQHF	TGTGCCAGCTCAAATGGCATAGGACAGGCGAATCAGCCCCAGCATTTT
NA	TRBV29-1	14	TRBJ1-1	many	CSVVGGSLNTEAFF	TGCAGCGTTGTGGGTGGTTCGTTGAACACTGAAGCTTTCTTT
TRBD1	TRBV4-2	16	TRBJ2-1	NA	CASSHDTGATYNEQFF	TGTGCCAGCAGCCATGACACAGGGGCGACCTACAATGAGCAGTTCTTC
NA	TRBV20-1	12	TRBJ2-3	medium-sized	CSARSPSVTQYF	TGCAGTGCTAGAAGTCCTTCAGTAACGCAGTATTTT
TRBD1	TRBV5-1	13	TRBJ2-7	NA	CASSSGQGDEQYF	TGCGCCAGCAGCTCGGGACAGGGAGACGAGCAGTACTTC
TRBD1	TRBV14	15	TRBJ2-3	many	CASSQPGQDRDTQYF	TGTGCCAGCAGCCAACCGGGACAGGATCGAGATACGCAGTATTTT
NA	TRBV20-1	14	TRBJ2-2	NA	CSARDIWDTGELFF	TGCAGTGCTAGAGATATCTGGGACACCGGGGAGCTGTTTTTT
TRBD1	TRBV28	12	TRBJ2-7	many	CASTDRVGEQYF	TGTGCCAGCACCGACAGGGTCGGAGAGCAGTACTTC
NA	TRBV5-4	14	TRBJ2-5	NA	CASRVSGYQETQYF	TGTGCCAGCAGGGTTTCCGGATACCAAGAGACCCAGTACTTC
TRBD1	TRBV29-1	13	TRBJ1-2	many	CSAGQGPSGGYTF	TGCAGCGCCGGACAGGGCCCCTCGGGTGGCTACACCTTC
TRBD2	TRBV7-8	16	TRBJ2-1	few	CASSFPGGGRGNEQFF	TGTGCCAGCAGCTTCCCGGGAGGAGGGAGGGGCAATGAGCAGTTCTTC